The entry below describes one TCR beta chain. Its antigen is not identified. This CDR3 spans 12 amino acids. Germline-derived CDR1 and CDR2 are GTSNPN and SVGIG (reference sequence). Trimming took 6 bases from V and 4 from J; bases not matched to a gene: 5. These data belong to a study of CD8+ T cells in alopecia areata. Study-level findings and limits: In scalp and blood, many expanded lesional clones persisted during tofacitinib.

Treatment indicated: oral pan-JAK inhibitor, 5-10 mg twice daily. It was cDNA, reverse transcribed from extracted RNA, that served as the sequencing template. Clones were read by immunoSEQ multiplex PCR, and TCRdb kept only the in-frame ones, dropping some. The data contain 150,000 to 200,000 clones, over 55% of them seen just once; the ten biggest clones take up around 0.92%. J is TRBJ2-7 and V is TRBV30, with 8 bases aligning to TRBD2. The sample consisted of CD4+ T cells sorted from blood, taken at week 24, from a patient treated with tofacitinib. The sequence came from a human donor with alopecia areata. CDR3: CACRGRLYEQYF. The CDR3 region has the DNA TGTGCCTGCCGCGGGAGGCTATACGAGCAGTACTTC.